The 12 T cell receptor beta chains below come from one sample, sequenced in a study of tumor-infiltrating lymphocytes in primary liver carcinoma (TCRdb year 2017). Sequencer: Illumina HiSeq 2500. A constant-region primer and ProtoScript II reverse transcriptase were used to reverse-transcribe TCRbeta-specific cDNA from around 530 ng total RNA. Construction of the TCRbeta libraries relied on three nested rounds of multiplex PCR, following a slightly modified ARM-PCR procedure. Each of the first two PCR rounds ran for approximately 10 cycles using multiplex TRBV1-TRBV30 forward primers together with a Cbeta reverse primer. TCRdb passed the public sequencing reads through fastp at Q25 and MiXCR, retaining productive beta sequences. A single entry per CDR3 protein holds the most common genes and DNA from its merged rows. The table for this sample lists fewer than 250,000 distinct CDR3 sequences; about 85% of them were counted only once. The top ten constitute 15% to 20% of the sample.

Total RNA and DNA were co-extracted without cell sorting from roughly 20-30 mg of bulk tissue using the AllPrep DNA/RNA mini kit. Sequenced sample: tumor tissue from primary liver carcinoma. These receptors all stem from a man aged 40-55 years with primary liver carcinoma and hepatitis B virus infection.

Concerning this clonotype: At one end the junction does not follow the germline gene, possibly because of a read error. The V and J genes are TRBV11-2 and TRBJ2-7, with 11 positions matching TRBD2. The CDR3 is 20 residues long. Germline V gene data show CDR1 as SGHAT and CDR2 as FQNNGV. CDR3 region: CASSLRDGRTSGLSSCEQYF. The CDR3 coding sequence is TGTGCCAGCAGCTTGAGGGATGGGAGGACTAGCGGGCTGAGCTCCTGCGAGCAGTACTTC.

This clonotype was observed many times. This chain joins TRBV6-1 and TRBJ1-2, with D possibly matching TRBD1 (6 bases). Germline V gene sequence: CDR1 MNHNS, CDR2 SASEGT. Trimming took 5 bases from V and 7 from J, leaving 14 bases between them. The CDR3 is 13 residues long. Here the CDR3 reads CASSPQGTGGYTF. DNA of the CDR3: TGTGCCAGCAGTCCCCAGGGGACCGGTGGCTACACCTTC.

In regard to this clonotype: A read error may explain this, as a much larger clone is one base away. The CDR3 loop reads CAWSQGQSNQPHHF. The CDR3, as DNA: TGTGCCTGGAGCCAGGGACAGAGCAATCAGCCCCACCATTTT. The gene calls are TRBV30 and TRBJ1-5; TRBD1 aligns across 7 bases. Germline V gene sequence: CDR1 GTSNPN, CDR2 SVGIG (reference sequence). This CDR3 has 14 residues.

This clonotype occurred many times. The gene calls are TRBV4-2 and TRBJ2-1, with 8 nucleotides matching TRBD2. Trimming cost V 1 base and J 4 bases; bases outside gene matches: 3. Germline V gives CDR1 LGHNA, CDR2 YNFKEQ. The CDR3 is 15 amino acids. The chain's CDR3 is CASSQATSEYNEQFF. In DNA, the CDR3 is TGTGCCAGCAGCCAAGCGACTAGCGAGTACAATGAGCAGTTCTTC.

Details on this clonotype: The junction and the germline gene differ at one end; a read error may be behind it. The chain recombines TRBV6-5 with TRBJ2-2, with D perhaps being TRBD1 or TRBD2 (5 bases each). CDR3 length equals 13 residues. Germline loops: CDR1 MNHEY, CDR2 SVGAGI. CDR3 region: CSSGCQDTGELFF. The CDR3 DNA reads TGTTCCAGCGGTTGCCAGGACACCGGTGAGCTGTTTTTT.

This clonotype was recorded at least ten times. The genes are TRBV12-3 or TRBV12-4 and TRBJ2-3; TRBD2 aligns across 8 bases. The J segment lost 5 bases and the V segment lost 5 bases, leaving 9 bases of the junction unmatched. The CDR3 extends over 15 amino acids. Here the CDR3 DNA reads TGTGCCAGCAGTCCTAGCGGGTCCAGAGGAGATACGCAGTATTTT. Translated: CASSPSGSRGDTQYF.

The chain uses TRBV5-1 and TRBJ2-3; D possibly corresponds to TRBD2 (6 bases). There are 17 residues in the CDR3. Germline values: CDR1 SGHRS, CDR2 YFSETQ. The CDR3 loop reads CDSSLPGRIDGTDTQYF. DNA of the CDR3: TGCGACAGTAGTTTGCCAGGGAGGATCGACGGCACAGATACGCAGTATTTT.

About this clonotype: One end of the junction does not line up with germline, which may come from a read error. J is TRBJ2-6 and V is TRBV11-2; no firm D call. The CDR3 loop spans 14 amino acids. From germline, CDR1 is SGHAT and CDR2 FQNNGV. The CDR3 sequence is CVSSLEDWANVLTF. CDR3 nucleotide sequence: TGTGTCAGCAGCTTAGAGGATTGGGCCAACGTTCTGACTTTT. Complete variable domain (other parts from reference TRBV11-2 and TRBJ2-6): EAGVAQSPRYKIIEKRQSVAFWCNPISGHATLYWYQQILGQGPKLLIQFQNNGVVDDSQLPKDRFSAERLKGVDSTLKIQPAKLEDSAVYLCVSSLEDWANVLTFGAGSRLTVL.

With regard to this clonotype: The conserved final phenylalanine or tryptophan is absent from the CDR3, which likely points to a read error. The rearrangement links TRBV10-3 to TRBJ1-1, with no clear D. This CDR3 region has 12 residues. Germline CDR1 is ENHRY and CDR2 is SYGVKD. CDR3 sequence reads: CGISDPSTEAFV. The CDR3 DNA reads as TGTGGCATCAGTGACCCGTCCACTGAAGCTTTCGTT.

On this clonotype: A much larger clonotype is one base distant, so this may be a read error. The chain has TRBV19 and TRBJ2-1, with D unclear. Germline V CDR1 and CDR2: LNHDA, SQIVND (reference sequence). The length of the CDR3 is 11 residues. The CDR3 bases are TGTGCCAGTAGTATCTTCGGTGAGCACTTCTTC. Protein sequence: CASSIFGEHFF.

Regarding this clonotype: At one end, the junction sequence differs from germline, possibly due to a read error. The V gene is TRBV7-9, the J gene TRBJ2-3; D gene unclear. The CDR3 is 15 residues long. Germline-derived CDR1 and CDR2 are SEHNR and FQNEAQ (reference sequence). CDR3 protein: CTSSLIAWSGDTQYF. DNA of the CDR3: TGTACCAGCAGCTTAATAGCCTGGTCTGGGGATACGCAGTATTTT.

On this clonotype: One end of the junction varies from germline; a read error may be responsible. V and J are TRBV2 and TRBJ2-7; the D gene is possibly TRBD2 (5 bases). Germline CDR1 and CDR2: SNHLY and FYNNEI. This CDR3 is 13 amino acids long. In DNA, the CDR3 is TGTGTCAGCATTGCAGGACTGTCCTACGAGCAGTACTTC. It specifies CVSIAGLSYEQYF.